The 19 T cell receptor beta chains in this list originate from one sample, sequenced in a study of shared clonotypes between healthy human individuals. Assay: immunoSEQ multiplex PCR; the TCRdb copy retains only in-frame clones and omits some. The repertoire includes 1,400,000 or so clones, 97% to 99% of them detected once, and roughly 0.36% sits in the top ten. The sequencing sample was made of naive CD4+ T cells sorted from blood. Subset described: CD45RA+ positively selected. Source of these receptors: a man younger than 40 in good health.

The rearrangement joins TRBV28 to TRBJ2-7; D may be TRBD1 (6 bases). This CDR3 comprises 13 residues. Germline values: CDR1 MDHEN, CDR2 SYDVKM. V lost 8 bases, J lost 2 bases, and 13 bases lay in between. The CDR3, as DNA: TGTGCCAGCTTCCTGACAGGAACCTACGAGCAGTACTTC. It specifies CASFLTGTYEQYF. The full variable domain, in which reference TRBV28 and TRBJ2-7 provide the parts outside the CDR3, is DVKVTQSSRYLVKRTGEKVFLECVQDMDHENMFWYRQDPGLGLRLIYFSYDVKMKEKGDIPEGYSVSREKKERFSLILESASTNQTSMYLCASFLTGTYEQYFGPGTRLTVT.

The chain couples TRBV4-3 to TRBJ2-7; 8 bases match TRBD1. V was pared by 1 base and J by 6 bases, with 11 bases of the junction left unmatched. The CDR3 totals 16 residues. Germline loops: CDR1 LGHNA, CDR2 YSLEER. Here the CDR3 DNA reads TGCGCCAGCAGCCAAGTATCCGGGACAGGCATCGTCGAGCAGTACTTC. This sequence encodes CASSQVSGTGIVEQYF.

The chain links TRBV7-9 to TRBJ2-7, with TRBD2 identical over 7 bases. Trimming at V came to 5 bases and at J to 3 bases, leaving 10 bases not matched to a gene. The germline V gene has CDR1 SEHNR and CDR2 FQNEAQ (reference sequence). The CDR3 loop spans 15 amino acids. The CDR3 DNA follows: TGTGCCAGCAGCGGTGGAAGCGGGATAGACTACGAGCAGTACTTC. As protein: CASSGGSGIDYEQYF.

The J gene is TRBJ2-7, the V gene TRBV4-1, with TRBD2 matching over 9 bases. V shed 2 bases, J shed 6 bases, and the junction held 8 bases outside the gene matches. The length of the CDR3 is 15 residues. The germline CDR1 and CDR2 sequences are MGHRA and YSYEKL. CDR3 loop: CASSQYLAGVGEQYF. The CDR3 DNA reads TGCGCCAGCAGCCAATACTTAGCGGGAGTAGGCGAGCAGTACTTC.

The V and J genes are TRBV5-6 and TRBJ2-5; D might be TRBD2 (6 bases). The CDR3 has 13 residues. CDR1 is SGHDT and CDR2 is YYEEEE in the germline V gene. Trimming left V 2 bases short and J 4 bases short, with 9 bases between. CDR3 amino acids: CASSFGTRETQYF. The CDR3, as DNA: TGTGCCAGCAGCTTTGGGACTCGAGAGACCCAGTACTTC.

V gene TRBV5-5 combines with J gene TRBJ1-2; D uncertain. Germline V gives CDR1 SGHKS, CDR2 YYEKEE (reference sequence). Trimming stripped 0 bases from V and 1 base from J, with 7 bases between. This CDR3 comprises 14 residues. The chain's CDR3 is CASSLEGVNYGYTF. Written as DNA, the CDR3 is TGTGCCAGCAGCTTGGAGGGCGTTAACTATGGCTACACCTTC.

The chain is built from TRBV5-1 and TRBJ2-7; D is possibly TRBD2 (5 bases). The CDR3 is 14 residues long. Germline V lookup: CDR1 SGHRS, CDR2 YFSETQ. V lost 2 bases and J 3 bases, leaving 12 bases between the germline ends. CDR3 DNA: TGCGCCAGCAGCTTTGTCGAGGGTTTCTACGAGCAGTACTTC. Translating gives CASSFVEGFYEQYF.

To note about this clone: Because the CDR3's place on the DNA is in doubt, the DNA is left out and the CDR3 is given as listed by TCRdb. The chain combines TRBV29-1 with TRBJ2-3; the DNA was not used to check the table's D call, TRBD1. A total of 11 residues make up the CDR3, ends included. Per germline, CDR1 SQVTM and CDR2 ANQGSEA. The CDR3 here is CSVGPGQGLYF.

V usage is TRBV6-1 and J usage is TRBJ1-4; D might be TRBD1 (6 bases). This CDR3 comprises 15 residues. The V gene lost 6 bases and the J gene lost 8 bases, with 19 bases spanning the gap. CDR1 and CDR2 from the germline V gene are MNHNS and SASEGT. This CDR3 is CASRKGGSVGEKLFF. The CDR3 DNA follows: TGTGCCAGCAGGAAAGGGGGATCGGTTGGAGAAAAACTGTTTTTT.

The chain carries TRBV5-8 and TRBJ2-2; D remains ambiguous. Germline CDR1 and CDR2: SGHTS and YDEGEE. V was shortened by 4 bases and J by 4 bases, with 8 bases between the two germline ends. The CDR3 has 13 residues. CDR3 DNA sequence: TGTGCCAGCAGCCTTGACTTCACCGGGGAGCTGTTTTTT. Residues: CASSLDFTGELFF.

This clone showed up just once. The rearrangement uses TRBV5-1 and TRBJ2-1; 10 bases agree with TRBD2. From germline, CDR1 is SGHRS and CDR2 YFSETQ. V was clipped by 4 bases and J by 6 bases; unmatched bases: 10. The CDR3 runs 16 residues. In DNA, the CDR3 is TGCGCCAGCAGCCCCCGAGCGGGAGGGCCCAGCAATGAGCAGTTCTTC. Translated, it gives CASSPRAGGPSNEQFF.

The genes are TRBV5-6 and TRBJ2-1; 10 nucleotides align to TRBD2. V was pared by 3 bases and J by 4 bases, with 4 bases of the junction left unmatched. CDR3 size: 15 residues. Looked up from germline, CDR1 is SGHDT and CDR2 is YYEEEE. For the CDR3, the DNA is TGTGCCAGCAGCTGGTTACTAGCGGGATACAATGAGCAGTTCTTC. The encoded protein is CASSWLLAGYNEQFF.

The V gene is TRBV6-5, the J gene TRBJ2-3; D gene uncertain. Trimming removed 0 bases from V and 2 bases from J, with 9 bases in between. The CDR3 is 15 residues long. CDR1 MNHEY and CDR2 SVGAGI come from the germline V gene. The CDR3 DNA reads TGTGCCAGCAGTTACTCGATTCTGATCACAGATACGCAGTATTTT. Translating gives CASSYSILITDTQYF.

This chain uses TRBV6-6 with TRBJ1-1; TRBD1 aligns across 10 bases. CDR3 length equals 16 residues. V lost 4 bases, J lost 4 bases, and 9 bases stayed unmatched. Per the germline V gene, CDR1 is MNHNY and CDR2 is SVGAGI (reference sequence). The CDR3 DNA sequence: TGTGCCAGCAGTTTCCGCCGGGACAGGGGAGGCACTGAAGCTTTCTTT. This translates into CASSFRRDRGGTEAFF.

The V gene is TRBV10-3, the J gene TRBJ1-4; no definite D call. The CDR3 length is 17 residues. V lost 2 bases to trimming and J lost 0 bases, with 13 bases between them. Germline lookup yields CDR1 ENHRY and CDR2 SYGVKD. Written as DNA, the CDR3 is TGTGCCATCAGTGAGACCCTGTTGGAAACAACTAATGAAAAACTGTTTTTT. Translation: CAISETLLETTNEKLFF.

This clone was picked up one time. The chain is built from TRBV6-6 and TRBJ1-2; possibly TRBD1 for D (6 bases). From germline, CDR1 is MNHNY and CDR2 SVGAGI (reference sequence). V was cut by 2 bases and J by 3 bases, with 10 bases left in between. The CDR3 has 14 amino acids. This CDR3 reads CASSYTRGDYGYTF. CDR3 nucleotide sequence: TGTGCCAGCAGTTACACCAGGGGAGACTATGGCTACACCTTC.

The chain couples TRBV6-1 to TRBJ1-3; 7 bases line up with TRBD1. Germline trimming cut 1 base from V and 9 bases from J; bases unmatched to any gene: 12. The CDR3 covers 16 residues. CDR1 and CDR2 from the germline V gene are MNHNS and SASEGT. The CDR3 is CASSEGNRGLLGTIYF. The DNA for the CDR3 is TGTGCCAGCAGTGAAGGGAATAGGGGGCTCTTGGGCACCATATATTTT.

This chain's CDR3 is CASSEALRTGELFF. CDR3 in DNA: TGTGCCAGCAGTGAAGCCCTACGTACCGGGGAGCTGTTTTTT. This chain uses TRBV2 with TRBJ2-2; no clear D. This CDR3 comprises 14 residues. V dropped 0 bases and J dropped 5 bases, with 7 bases sitting between them. Germline CDR1 SNHLY, CDR2 FYNNEI.

The chain employs TRBV11-2 and TRBJ2-5; TRBD2 matches 7 bases. The germline V gene encodes CDR1 SGHAT and CDR2 FQNNGV. The J segment lost 3 bases and the V segment lost 3 bases, leaving 7 bases of the junction unmatched. The CDR3 contains 15 residues. The CDR3 sequence: CASSLGWAGEETQYF. CDR3 nucleotide sequence: TGTGCCAGCAGCTTGGGGTGGGCGGGGGAAGAGACCCAGTACTTC.